This entry concerns a single T cell receptor (beta chain). There are 14 residues in the CDR3. Germline CDR1 and CDR2: DFQATT and SNEGSKA (reference sequence). Trimming removed 0 bases from V and 9 bases from J, with 17 bases in between. The sample is drawn from a study of type 1 and type 2 diabetes patients. Donors had no other autoimmune disease or infection in four weeks. Amplification started from genomic DNA. Multiplex PCR with 30 forward and 13 reverse primers amplified the TCR beta CDR3. MiXCR was run by TCRdb on the multiplex PCR reads, yielding one entry per CDR3 protein. The profile shows 250,000 to 300,000 distinct CDR3 sequences, more than 45% of them singletons.

The chain carries TRBV20-1 and TRBJ1-2, with D perhaps TRBD1 (5 bases). Sequenced: peripheral blood mononuclear cells (PBMCs). The clonotype comes from a man younger than 35 with type 2 diabetes. The CDR3 is CSAREGRMSLSYTF. In DNA, the CDR3 is TGCAGTGCTAGAGAGGGACGGATGTCCCTAAGCTACACCTTC.